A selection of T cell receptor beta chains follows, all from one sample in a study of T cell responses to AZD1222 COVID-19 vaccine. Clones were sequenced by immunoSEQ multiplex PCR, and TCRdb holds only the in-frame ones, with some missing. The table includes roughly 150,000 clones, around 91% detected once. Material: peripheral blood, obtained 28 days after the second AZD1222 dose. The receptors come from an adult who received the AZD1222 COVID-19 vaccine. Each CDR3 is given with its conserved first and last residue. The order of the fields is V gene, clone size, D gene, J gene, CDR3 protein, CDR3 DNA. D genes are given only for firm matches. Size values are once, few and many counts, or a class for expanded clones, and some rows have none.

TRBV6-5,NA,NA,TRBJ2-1,CASRVWGEDDEQFF,TGTGCCAGCAGGGTATGGGGGGAGGATGATGAGCAGTTCTTC
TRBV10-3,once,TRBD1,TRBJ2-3,CAIRDRATSTDTQYF,TGTGCCATCAGGGACAGGGCGACTAGCACAGATACGCAGTATTTT
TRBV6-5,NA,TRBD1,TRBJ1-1,CASGQGSEAFF,TGTGCCAGCGGACAGGGCTCGGAAGCTTTCTTT
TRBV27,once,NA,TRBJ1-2,CASAENGGYGYTF,TGTGCCAGCGCGGAAAATGGGGGCTATGGCTACACCTTC
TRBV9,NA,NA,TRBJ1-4,CASSPGLRLNEKLFF,TGTGCCAGCAGCCCGGGACTGAGGCTCAATGAAAAACTGTTTTTT
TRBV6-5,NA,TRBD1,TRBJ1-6,CASSQRQGLNSPLHF,TGTGCCAGCAGTCAACGACAGGGGTTAAATTCACCCCTCCACTTT
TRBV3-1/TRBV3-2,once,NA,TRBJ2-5,CASSQPGSSLNTQYF,TGTGCCAGCAGCCAACCGGGGTCGTCCTTAAATACCCAGTACTTC
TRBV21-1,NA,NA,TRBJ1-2,CASTPIEGTPLLGGYTF,TGTGCCAGCACCCCGATTGAGGGGACCCCCCTACTGGGCGGCTACACCTTC
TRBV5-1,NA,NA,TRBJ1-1,CASKRGTEAFF,TGCGCCAGCAAGAGGGGAACTGAAGCTTTCTTT
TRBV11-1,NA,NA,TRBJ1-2,CASSSKVQGGYTF,TGTGCCAGCAGCTCGAAGGTACAGGGAGGCTACACCTTC
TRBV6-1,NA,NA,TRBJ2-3,CASSEETRADTQYF,TGTGCCAGCAGTGAGGAGACTAGGGCAGATACGCAGTATTTT
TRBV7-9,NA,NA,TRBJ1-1,CASSFDRSTFF,TGTGCCAGCAGCTTCGACAGGTCGACTTTCTTT
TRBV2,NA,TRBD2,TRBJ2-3,CASSAGSGSTDTQYF,TGTGCCAGCAGTGCTGGTAGCGGGAGCACAGATACGCAGTATTTT
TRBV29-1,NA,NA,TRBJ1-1,CSGGGPGLGEAFF,TGCAGCGGGGGAGGTCCAGGGCTGGGTGAAGCTTTCTTT
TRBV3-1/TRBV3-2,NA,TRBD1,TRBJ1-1,CASSRGQVLNTEAFF,TGTGCCAGCAGCCGAGGACAGGTTTTGAACACTGAAGCTTTCTTT
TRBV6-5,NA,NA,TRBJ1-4,CASSPRGTHNEKLFF,TGTGCCAGCAGTCCTAGGGGGACTCATAATGAAAAACTGTTTTTT
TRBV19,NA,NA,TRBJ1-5,CASSSGGAGKNQPQHF,TGTGCCAGTAGTTCAGGAGGGGCAGGGAAAAATCAGCCCCAGCATTTT
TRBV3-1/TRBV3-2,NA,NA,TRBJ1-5,CASSPLGGGDQPQHF,TGTGCCAGCAGCCCGTTAGGAGGAGGGGATCAGCCCCAGCATTTT
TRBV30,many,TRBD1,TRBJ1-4,CAWSGPDGQGSEKLFF,TGTGCCTGGAGTGGACCAGATGGACAGGGAAGTGAAAAACTGTTTTTT
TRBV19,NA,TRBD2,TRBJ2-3,CASSIVPGLAGGLTDTQYF,TGTGCCAGTAGTATCGTCCCGGGACTAGCGGGAGGCCTCACAGATACGCAGTATTTT
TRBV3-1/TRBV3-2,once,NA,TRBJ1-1,CASSLGALGRAFF,TGTGCCAGCAGCCTGGGAGCCCTCGGGAGAGCTTTCTTT
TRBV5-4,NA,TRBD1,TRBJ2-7,CASSWDRGDYEQYF,TGTGCCAGCAGCTGGGACAGGGGAGACTACGAGCAGTACTTC
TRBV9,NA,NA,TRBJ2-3,CASSGWRDSTDTQYF,TGTGCCAGCAGTGGCTGGAGGGACAGCACAGATACGCAGTATTTT
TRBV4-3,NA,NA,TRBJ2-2,CASSQDWGGRTGELFF,TGCGCCAGCAGCCAAGATTGGGGGGGCCGCACCGGGGAGCTGTTTTTT
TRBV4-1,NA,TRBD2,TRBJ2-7,CASSQDDIGASGIDEQYF,TGCGCCAGCAGCCAAGATGACATAGGGGCTAGCGGGATCGACGAGCAGTACTTC
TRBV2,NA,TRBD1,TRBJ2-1,CASRDRGGYNEQFF,TGTGCCAGCAGAGACAGGGGCGGCTACAATGAGCAGTTCTTC
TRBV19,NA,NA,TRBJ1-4,CASSIGGARDEKLFF,TGTGCCAGTAGTATCGGAGGGGCGCGGGATGAAAAACTGTTTTTT
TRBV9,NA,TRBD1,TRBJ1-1,CASSVPAGTGGATEAFF,TGTGCCAGCAGCGTACCAGCCGGGACAGGGGGGGCCACTGAAGCTTTCTTT
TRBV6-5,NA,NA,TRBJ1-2,CASSSLGWAKGNGYTF,TGTGCCAGCAGTTCTTTGGGCTGGGCAAAAGGAAATGGCTACACCTTC
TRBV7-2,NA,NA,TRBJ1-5,CASSLVGVNQPQHF,TGTGCCAGCAGCTTAGTAGGGGTCAATCAGCCCCAGCATTTT
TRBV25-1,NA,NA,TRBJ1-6,CASSDSEMSSYNSPLHF,TGTGCCAGCAGTGACAGCGAAATGAGCTCCTATAATTCACCCCTCCACTTT
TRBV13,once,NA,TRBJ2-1,CASSFPSDGYNEQFF,TGTGCCAGCAGCTTCCCCTCGGATGGCTACAATGAGCAGTTCTTC
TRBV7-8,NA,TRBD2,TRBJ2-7,CASSLALAGDYYEQYF,TGTGCCAGCAGCTTAGCCCTAGCGGGAGATTACTACGAGCAGTACTTC
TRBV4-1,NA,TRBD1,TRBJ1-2,CASSQREKGARDGYTF,TGCGCCAGCAGCCAAAGGGAGAAGGGGGCCCGGGATGGCTACACCTTC
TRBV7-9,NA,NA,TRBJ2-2,CASRGLATNTGELFF,TGTGCCAGCAGGGGCCTAGCGACGAACACCGGGGAGCTGTTTTTT
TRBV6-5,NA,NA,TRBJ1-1,CASRKTELNTEAFF,TGTGCCAGCCGAAAAACTGAGCTGAACACTGAAGCTTTCTTT
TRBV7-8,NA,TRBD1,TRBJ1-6,CASSLQQGAGSPLHF,TGTGCCAGCAGCCTACAACAGGGGGCCGGTTCACCCCTCCACTTT
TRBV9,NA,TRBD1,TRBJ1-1,CASSTWSPWDRVETEAFF,TGTGCCAGCAGCACTTGGTCGCCGTGGGACAGGGTGGAGACTGAAGCTTTCTTT
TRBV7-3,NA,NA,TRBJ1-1,CASSLTVNTEAFF,TGTGCCAGCAGCTTAACAGTGAACACTGAAGCTTTCTTT
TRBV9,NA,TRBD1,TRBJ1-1,CASSRGTGAMNTEAFF,TGTGCCAGTTCTCGGGGGACAGGGGCGATGAACACTGAAGCTTTCTTT
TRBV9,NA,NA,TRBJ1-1,CASSTRPNIPEAFF,TGTGCCAGCAGCACTAGACCGAATATACCTGAAGCTTTCTTT
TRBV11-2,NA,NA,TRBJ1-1,CASTNPVAAMNTEAFF,TGTGCCAGCACAAACCCGGTGGCGGCCATGAACACTGAAGCTTTCTTT
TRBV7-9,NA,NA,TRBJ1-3,CASSSGSPMGPSGNTIYF,TGTGCCAGCAGCTCTGGCAGCCCGATGGGCCCCTCTGGAAACACCATATATTTT
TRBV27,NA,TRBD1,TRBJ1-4,CASSPLVGQNSTNEKLFF,TGTGCCAGCAGTCCCCTGGTGGGACAGAATTCAACTAATGAAAAACTGTTTTTT
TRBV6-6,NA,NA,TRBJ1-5,CASSSRGTGMHQPQHF,TGTGCCAGCAGCTCTCGAGGAACAGGGATGCATCAGCCCCAGCATTTT
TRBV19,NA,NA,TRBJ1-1,CASSKTRMNTEAFF,TGTGCCAGTAGTAAAACAAGGATGAACACTGAAGCTTTCTTT
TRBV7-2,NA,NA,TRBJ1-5,CASSGGGGPLENQPQHF,TGTGCCAGCAGCGGGGGTGGGGGACCTCTGGAAAATCAGCCCCAGCATTTT
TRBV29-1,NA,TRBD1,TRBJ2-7,CSVTLGGGNEQYF,TGCAGCGTTACCCTAGGGGGCGGAAACGAGCAGTACTTC
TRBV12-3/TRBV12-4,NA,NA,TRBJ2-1,CAGGLTKGEQFF,TGTGCCGGCGGACTAACCAAAGGGGAGCAGTTCTTC
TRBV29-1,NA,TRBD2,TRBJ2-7,CSVWTSGYEQYF,TGCAGCGTGTGGACTAGCGGTTACGAGCAGTACTTC
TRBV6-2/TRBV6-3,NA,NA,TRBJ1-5,CASSYARTYSNQPQHF,TGTGCCAGCAGTTACGCGAGGACTTATAGCAATCAGCCCCAGCATTTT
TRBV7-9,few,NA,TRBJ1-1,CASSLGEVREAFF,TGTGCCAGCAGCTTAGGGGAAGTGAGAGAAGCTTTCTTT
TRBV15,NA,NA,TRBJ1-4,CATSRPGTELNEKLFF,TGTGCCACCAGCAGACCCGGGACGGAATTAAATGAAAAACTGTTTTTT
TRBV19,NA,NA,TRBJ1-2,CASSILGGARGYTF,TGTGCCAGTAGTATACTTGGGGGGGCTCGAGGCTACACCTTC